This T cell receptor beta chain was captured in a study of molecular identifiers for immune sequencing clone quantification. TCRdb used MiXCR to reprocess the PCR reads, holding one entry per CDR3 protein. Here the sample spans about 640,000 distinct CDR3 sequences, 15% to 20% being singletons. Germline V gene lookup returns CDR1 SEHNR and CDR2 FQNEAQ (reference sequence). V was trimmed by 3 bases and J by 7 bases, leaving 13 bases between them. The CDR3 extends over 15 amino acids. Notes on the study in general: Sizes of highly expanded clones could be underestimated through identical TCRs sharing a barcode.

This clonotype was counted at least ten times. Its antigen is undetermined. This receptor was obtained from a human donor in good health. Some libraries in this study had Jurkat cell RNA spiked in. Sequenced: naive CD8+ T cells from blood, with Jurkat cell RNA spiked in. The subset: FACS-sorted CD8+CD4-CCR7+CD45RA+ naive T cells. This sequence joins TRBV7-9 and TRBJ1-6; D not certain. CDR3 in DNA: TGTGCCAGCAGCTTGCTCCAAGGCCCGAATTCACCCCTCCACTTT. It translates to CASSLLQGPNSPLHF.